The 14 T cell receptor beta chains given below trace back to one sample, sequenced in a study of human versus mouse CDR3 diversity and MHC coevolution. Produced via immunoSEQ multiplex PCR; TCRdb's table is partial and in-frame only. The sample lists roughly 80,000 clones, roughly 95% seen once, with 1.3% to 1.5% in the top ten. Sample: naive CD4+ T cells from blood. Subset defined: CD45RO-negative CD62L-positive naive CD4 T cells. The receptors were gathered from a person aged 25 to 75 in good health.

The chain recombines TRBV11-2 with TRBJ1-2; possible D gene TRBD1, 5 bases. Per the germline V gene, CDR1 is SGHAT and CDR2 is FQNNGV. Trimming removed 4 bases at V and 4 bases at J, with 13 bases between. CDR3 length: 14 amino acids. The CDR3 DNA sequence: TGTGCCAGCAGCTCCGAAGGGGTCTTCTATGGCTACACCTTC. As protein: CASSSEGVFYGYTF.

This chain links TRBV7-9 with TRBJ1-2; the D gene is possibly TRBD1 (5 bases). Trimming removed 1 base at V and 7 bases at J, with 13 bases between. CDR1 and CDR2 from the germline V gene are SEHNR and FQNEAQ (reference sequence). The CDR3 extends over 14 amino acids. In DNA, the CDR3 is TGTGCCAGCAGCTTAGGGGGGGGGTCGCGTGGCTACACCTTC. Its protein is CASSLGGGSRGYTF.

DNA of the CDR3: TGTGCCATCAGAGGCGGGGGGGCCAGTCGGAGCTCCTACAATGAGCAGTTCTTC. It encodes CAIRGGGASRSSYNEQFF. The rearrangement links TRBV10-3 to TRBJ2-1; TRBD2 matches 9 bases. V was clipped by 6 bases and J by 0 bases; unmatched bases: 12. This CDR3 region has 18 residues. CDR1 and CDR2 (germline): ENHRY, SYGVKD.

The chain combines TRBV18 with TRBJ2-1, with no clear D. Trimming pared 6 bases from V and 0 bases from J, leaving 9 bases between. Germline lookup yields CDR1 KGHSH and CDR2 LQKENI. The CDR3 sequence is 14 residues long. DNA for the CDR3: TGTGCCAGCTCCCACGAGAGCTCCTACAATGAGCAGTTCTTC. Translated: CASSHESSYNEQFF. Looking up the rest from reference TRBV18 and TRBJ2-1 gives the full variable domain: NAGVMQNPRHLVRRRGQEARLRCSPMKGHSHVYWYRQLPEEGLKFMVYLQKENIIDESGMPKERFSAEFPKEGPSILRIQQVVRGDSAAYFCASSHESSYNEQFFGPGTRLTVL.

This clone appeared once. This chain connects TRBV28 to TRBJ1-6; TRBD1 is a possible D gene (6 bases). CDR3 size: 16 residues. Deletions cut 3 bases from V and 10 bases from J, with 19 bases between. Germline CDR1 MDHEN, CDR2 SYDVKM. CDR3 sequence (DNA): TGTGCCAGCAGTTTGTGGACGGGGGGCATCGACTCACCCCTCCACTTT. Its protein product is CASSLWTGGIDSPLHF.

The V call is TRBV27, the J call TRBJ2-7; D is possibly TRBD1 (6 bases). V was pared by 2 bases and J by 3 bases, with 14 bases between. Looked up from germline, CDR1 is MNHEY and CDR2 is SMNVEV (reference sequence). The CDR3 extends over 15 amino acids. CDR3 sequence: CASSLRQGRGYEQYF. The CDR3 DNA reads TGTGCCAGCAGTTTAAGGCAGGGGAGAGGCTACGAGCAGTACTTC.

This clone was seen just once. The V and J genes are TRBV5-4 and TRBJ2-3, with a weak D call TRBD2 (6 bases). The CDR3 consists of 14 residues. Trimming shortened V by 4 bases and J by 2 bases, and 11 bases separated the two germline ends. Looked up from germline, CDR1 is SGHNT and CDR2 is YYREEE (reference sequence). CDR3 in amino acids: CASSRDSTTDTQYF. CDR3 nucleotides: TGTGCCAGCAGCCGGGACTCAACCACAGATACGCAGTATTTT.

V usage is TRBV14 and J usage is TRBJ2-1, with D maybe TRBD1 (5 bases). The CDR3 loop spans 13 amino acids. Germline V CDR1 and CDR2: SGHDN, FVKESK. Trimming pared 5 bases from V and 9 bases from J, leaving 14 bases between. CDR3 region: CASSIQGMSEQFF. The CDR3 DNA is TGTGCCAGCAGCATTCAGGGAATGAGTGAGCAGTTCTTC.

The CDR3 spells CASSLAGQGLQHF. In DNA form, the CDR3 reads TGTGCCAGCAGCTTGGCAGGACAGGGGCTCCAGCATTTT. The V call is TRBV5-6, the J call TRBJ1-5, with TRBD1 identical over 9 bases. V dropped 0 bases and J dropped 12; count of bases not matched to a gene: 4. The CDR3 runs 13 residues. Germline assignment: CDR1 SGHDT and CDR2 YYEEEE.

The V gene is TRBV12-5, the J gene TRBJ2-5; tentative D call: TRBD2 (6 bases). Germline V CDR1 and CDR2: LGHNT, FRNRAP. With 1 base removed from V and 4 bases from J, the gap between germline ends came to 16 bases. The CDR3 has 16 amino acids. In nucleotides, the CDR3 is TGTGCTAGTGGTTTGGGACGGGAGATCTTGGGAGAGACCCAGTACTTC. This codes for CASGLGREILGETQYF.

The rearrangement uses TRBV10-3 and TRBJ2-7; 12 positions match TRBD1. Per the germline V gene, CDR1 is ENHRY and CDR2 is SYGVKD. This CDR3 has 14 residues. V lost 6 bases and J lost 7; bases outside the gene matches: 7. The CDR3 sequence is CAIRGTGGEEEQYF. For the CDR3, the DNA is TGTGCCATCAGGGGGACAGGGGGCGAGGAGGAGCAGTACTTC.

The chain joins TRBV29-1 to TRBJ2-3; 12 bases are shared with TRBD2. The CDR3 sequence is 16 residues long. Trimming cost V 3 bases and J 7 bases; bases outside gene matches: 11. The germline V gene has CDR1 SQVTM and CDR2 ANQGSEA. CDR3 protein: CSVEGASGRAVYTQYF. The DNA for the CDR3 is TGCAGCGTTGAGGGGGCTAGCGGGAGGGCCGTGTATACGCAGTATTTT.

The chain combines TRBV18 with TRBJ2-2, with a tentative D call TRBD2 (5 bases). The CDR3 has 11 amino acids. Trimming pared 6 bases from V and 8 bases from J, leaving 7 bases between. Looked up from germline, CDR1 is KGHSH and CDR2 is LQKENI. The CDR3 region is CASSSGGELFF. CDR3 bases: TGTGCCAGCTCCTCGGGAGGGGAGCTGTTTTTT.

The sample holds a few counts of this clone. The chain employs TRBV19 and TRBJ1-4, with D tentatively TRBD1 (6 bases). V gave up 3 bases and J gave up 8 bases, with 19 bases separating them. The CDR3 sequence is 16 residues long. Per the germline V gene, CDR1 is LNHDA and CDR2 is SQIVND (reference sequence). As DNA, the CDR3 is TGTGCCAGTAGTATGGGTACGCGGGGGGCAGGAGAAAAACTGTTTTTT. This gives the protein CASSMGTRGAGEKLFF.